Each of the 27 T cell receptor beta chains below was sequenced from the same sample in a study of T-cell memory formation after mild COVID-19. TCRdb reprocessed the 5' RACE reads via MiXCR and lists one record per CDR3 protein. The sample consists of under 650,000 distinct CDR3 sequences, roughly 17% of them appearing once. Sequencing used PBMCs or a T cell subset sorted from them (not recorded which). The receptors derive from an adult woman who had mild COVID-19 (a few samples of this study predate the infection). Cell type and time point are not known.

This clonotype was observed a handful of times. The J gene is TRBJ2-4, the V gene TRBV3-1; D might be TRBD1 (6 bases). Germline V gene data show CDR1 as LGHDT and CDR2 as YNNKEL (reference sequence). The ends were cut back, 0 bases at V and 2 bases at J, with 23 bases in the middle. The CDR3 length is 20 residues. DNA for the CDR3: TGTGCCAGCAGCCAAGACACACTCTGGCAGCTACAGGGCCCCAAAAACATTCAGTACTTC. Protein product: CASSQDTLWQLQGPKNIQYF. Based on the CDR3 plus reference TRBV3-1 and TRBJ2-4, the full variable domain is DTAVSQTPKYLVTQMGNDKSIKCEQNLGHDTMYWYKQDSKKFLKIMFSYNNKELIINETVPNRFSPKSPDKAHLNLHINSLELGDSAVYFCASSQDTLWQLQGPKNIQYFGAGTRLSVL.

This clonotype was recorded a few times. The chain carries TRBV29-1 and TRBJ2-7; D possibly matches TRBD1 or TRBD2 (6 bases each). The V and J ends lost 7 bases and 3 bases respectively, with 13 bases between them. Germline V lookup: CDR1 SQVTM, CDR2 ANQGSEA. The CDR3 runs to 12 residues. The DNA of the CDR3 is TGCAGCGCCCGAGGGGGGTACTACGAGCAGTACTTC. It is translated as CSARGGYYEQYF.

This rearrangement joins TRBV3-1 to TRBJ2-7, with D hard to call. Germline CDR1 reads LGHDT; CDR2 reads YNNKEL (reference sequence). CDR3 length equals 12 residues. V was shortened by 5 bases and J by 7 bases, with 12 bases between the two germline ends. CDR3 sequence: CASSKAGAEQYF. In DNA, the CDR3 is TGTGCCAGCAGCAAAGCTGGAGCTGAGCAGTACTTC.

Only a few counts were recorded for this clonotype. This sequence joins TRBV2 and TRBJ2-1; 8 bases match TRBD2. This CDR3 has 14 amino acids. The germline V gene has CDR1 SNHLY and CDR2 FYNNEI. V lost 8 bases to trimming and J lost 3 bases; unmatched junction nucleotides: 6. CDR3 in amino acids: CASDGGGNYNEQFF. The CDR3 nucleotides are TGTGCCAGCGACGGCGGGGGGAACTACAATGAGCAGTTCTTC.

This clonotype has a handful of counts. The gene calls are TRBV25-1 and TRBJ1-2, with D maybe TRBD1 (5 bases). From germline, CDR1 is MGHDK and CDR2 SYGVNS. V was trimmed by 6 bases and J by 7 bases, leaving 12 bases between them. This CDR3 has 12 residues. CDR3 nucleotides: TGTGCCAGCAGGTATCAGGGTGGTGGCTACACCTTC. Its protein is CASRYQGGGYTF.

This clonotype was seen only a few times. J is TRBJ2-7 and V is TRBV20-1, with 8 bases matching TRBD2. CDR1 is DFQATT, CDR2 SNEGSKA, per germline (reference sequence). The V segment lost 3 bases and the J segment 7 bases; nucleotides outside the gene matches: 14. The CDR3 covers 15 residues. CDR3 bases: TGCAGTGCTAGTTTGCCCGGGGGGGCTCTTCGAGAGCAGTACTTC. Its protein product is CSASLPGGALREQYF.

There are a few counts of this clonotype. The rearrangement uses TRBV20-1 and TRBJ2-3, with TRBD2 matching over 8 bases. CDR1 is DFQATT and CDR2 is SNEGSKA in the germline V gene (reference sequence). The CDR3 extends over 17 amino acids. J lost 3 bases, V lost 0 bases, and 11 bases had no gene match. The CDR3 DNA follows: TGCAGTGCTAGAGACCCCCTCAGGGGCGGGAGGACAGATACGCAGTATTTT. This translates into CSARDPLRGGRTDTQYF.

This chain connects TRBV11-2 to TRBJ2-5, with D maybe TRBD1 (6 bases). The germline gives CDR1 SGHAT, CDR2 FQNNGV. There are 17 residues in the CDR3. Trimming took 4 bases from V and 5 from J, leaving 23 bases between them. CDR3 sequence: CASSSEVWTGHTETQYF. CDR3 in DNA: TGTGCCAGCAGCTCGGAAGTTTGGACGGGACACACGGAGACCCAGTACTTC.

The chain employs TRBV10-3 and TRBJ2-1; 8 bases map to TRBD2. Trimming at V came to 0 bases and at J to 5 bases, leaving 6 bases not matched to a gene. CDR3 length equals 16 residues. Germline V gene sequence: CDR1 ENHRY, CDR2 SYGVKD. The CDR3 spells CAISESGGRSNNEQFF. The CDR3 DNA sequence: TGTGCCATCAGTGAGTCCGGCGGGAGGTCTAACAATGAGCAGTTCTTC.

Points on this clonotype: The junction departs from the called germline gene at one end, perhaps through a read error. V usage is TRBV4-2 and J usage is TRBJ2-1; 12 bases line up with TRBD2. The CDR3 is made up of 15 amino acids. CDR1 is LGHNA and CDR2 is YNFKEQ in the germline V gene. The CDR3 loop is CASSQERLAGGPQLF. The CDR3 coding sequence is TGTGCCAGCAGCCAAGAGCGGCTAGCGGGAGGGCCCCAGCTCTTC.

The rearrangement links TRBV3-1 to TRBJ2-3; possibly TRBD2 for D (5 bases). With 7 bases removed from V and 2 bases from J, the gap between germline ends came to 13 bases. Germline assignment: CDR1 LGHDT and CDR2 YNNKEL (reference sequence). The CDR3 sequence is 14 residues long. In DNA form, the CDR3 reads TGTGCCAGCACCCACTCCGGGGACACAGATACGCAGTATTTT. Protein sequence: CASTHSGDTDTQYF.

About this clonotype: Given a much more abundant clone one base away, this may be a read error. This chain connects TRBV20-1 to TRBJ2-5, with D tentatively TRBD1 (6 bases). The germline CDR1 and CDR2 sequences are DFQATT and SNEGSKA (reference sequence). This CDR3 comprises 12 residues. The DNA for the CDR3 is TGCAGTGCTGATAAGGGGGTAGAGACCAAGTACTTC. Translating gives CSADKGVETKYF.

This clonotype showed up just a few times. The CDR3 DNA sequence: TGTGCCTGGAGTCTTTACGCATTAAATAGCAATCAGCCCCAGCATTTT. It translates to CAWSLYALNSNQPQHF. V and J are TRBV30 and TRBJ1-5; D ambiguous. Trimming took off 2 bases at V and 0 bases at J, with 14 bases between the two ends. This CDR3 has 16 amino acids. Germline V lookup: CDR1 GTSNPN, CDR2 SVGIG (reference sequence).

This clonotype occurred a few times. The rearrangement uses TRBV29-1 and TRBJ2-2, with 8 bases matching TRBD1. V trimming: 6 bases; J trimming: 4 bases; junction bases outside the gene matches: 7. CDR1 is SQVTM and CDR2 is ANQGSEA in the germline V gene. The length of the CDR3 is 14 residues. CDR3 region: CSVQTGESTGELFF. The CDR3 DNA reads TGCAGCGTACAGACAGGGGAAAGCACCGGGGAGCTGTTTTTT.

Ten or more counts support this clonotype. This chain joins TRBV7-2 and TRBJ2-7; possible D gene TRBD2, 6 bases. From germline, CDR1 is SGHTA and CDR2 FQGNSA. This CDR3 contains 15 residues. Trimming pared 1 base from V and 2 bases from J, leaving 12 bases between. The CDR3 region is CASSLEAGSTYEQYF. The CDR3 coding sequence is TGTGCCAGCAGCTTAGAGGCGGGATCAACCTACGAGCAGTACTTC. Full variable domain (rest looked up from reference TRBV7-2 and TRBJ2-7): GAGVSQSPSNKVTEKGKDVELRCDPISGHTALYWYRQSLGQGLEFLIYFQGNSAPDKSGLPSDRFSAERTGGSVSTLTIQRTQQEDSAVYLCASSLEAGSTYEQYFGPGTRLTVT.

This sequence joins TRBV4-1 and TRBJ1-1; 8 nucleotides line up with TRBD1. CDR1 and CDR2 from the germline V gene are MGHRA and YSYEKL. This CDR3 is built from 18 residues. Trimming at V came to 0 bases and at J to 1 base, leaving 10 bases not matched to a gene. Written as DNA, the CDR3 is TGCGCCAGCAGCCAAGATTATGGGATGACAGGGGCGAACACTGAAGCTTTCTTT. Translated, it gives CASSQDYGMTGANTEAFF.

V is TRBV7-9 and J is TRBJ2-3, with TRBD1 matching over 8 bases. The CDR3 sequence is 15 residues long. Germline V gene data show CDR1 as SEHNR and CDR2 as FQNEAQ (reference sequence). The junction had 7 bases not matched to a gene; V was cut back by 5 bases and J by 3 bases. CDR3: CASSLPWTGTDTQYF. The CDR3 region has the DNA TGTGCCAGCAGCCTCCCTTGGACAGGGACAGATACGCAGTATTTT.

This clonotype was seen a few times. The V and J genes are TRBV11-3 and TRBJ1-2; 9 bases align to TRBD1. Looked up from germline, CDR1 is SGHNT and CDR2 is YENEEA. The CDR3 is 15 residues long. After removal of 5 bases from V and 0 bases from J, the junction contained 4 bases not matched to a gene. The CDR3 bases are TGTGCCAGCAGCCCCCGGGACAGGGCTAACTATGGCTACACCTTC. Protein: CASSPRDRANYGYTF.

In this sample, this clonotype turned up a few times. The chain couples TRBV11-1 to TRBJ2-5; D remains unclear. The length of the CDR3 is 14 residues. The V end lost 3 bases, the J end lost 0 bases, and 8 bases lay between the germline ends. Germline CDR1 reads SGHAT; CDR2 reads FQDESV (reference sequence). The CDR3 loop is CASSLPRHQETQYF. CDR3 sequence (DNA): TGTGCCAGCAGCTTGCCAAGACACCAAGAGACCCAGTACTTC.

This clonotype was detected only a few times. This chain uses TRBV18 with TRBJ2-1, with a weak D call TRBD2 (6 bases). Germline V gene data show CDR1 as KGHSH and CDR2 as LQKENI. Deletions cut 3 bases from V and 4 bases from J, with 16 bases between. The CDR3 is 16 residues long. The CDR3: CASSPSLSGLYNEQFF. CDR3 sequence (DNA): TGTGCCAGCTCACCCTCACTCAGCGGGTTATACAATGAGCAGTTCTTC.

The rearrangement links TRBV12-3 or TRBV12-4 to TRBJ1-3; TRBD1 is a possible D gene (5 bases). The V gene lost 5 bases and the J gene lost 0 bases, with 20 bases spanning the gap. The CDR3 covers 18 residues. This CDR3 is CASSERGGAHSSGNTIYF. CDR3 coding DNA: TGTGCCAGCAGTGAGCGTGGAGGGGCCCACTCCTCTGGAAACACCATATATTTT.

The CDR3 sequence is CASRFGEDGYTF. As DNA, the CDR3 is TGTGCCAGCCGCTTCGGGGAGGATGGCTACACCTTC. This rearrangement joins TRBV6-2 or TRBV6-3 to TRBJ1-2; D not resolved. Germline CDR1 is MNHEY and CDR2 is SVGEGT. The CDR3 has 12 amino acids. V was clipped by 8 bases and J by 6 bases, with 13 bases between them.

The chain uses TRBV20-1 and TRBJ2-5; 7 bases line up with TRBD2. J was trimmed by 0 bases and V by 6 bases; bases with no gene match: 10. This CDR3 comprises 15 residues. Germline V lookup: CDR1 DFQATT, CDR2 SNEGSKA (reference sequence). CDR3 amino acids: CSATPLAGDQETQYF. CDR3 in DNA: TGCAGTGCCACCCCTCTGGCGGGGGACCAAGAGACCCAGTACTTC.

This clonotype was observed a handful of times. This rearrangement joins TRBV7-9 to TRBJ1-3; weak D call: TRBD1 (5 bases). Per germline, CDR1 SEHNR and CDR2 FQNEAQ (reference sequence). The CDR3 covers 15 residues. V was shortened by 5 bases and J by 0 bases, with 11 bases between the two germline ends. This CDR3 is CASSRQTLSGNTIYF. CDR3 sequence (DNA): TGTGCCAGCAGCCGACAGACGCTCTCTGGAAACACCATATATTTT.

V gene TRBV20-1 combines with J gene TRBJ2-7; 7 positions match TRBD1. The length of the CDR3 is 13 residues. Trimming removed 2 bases from V and 1 base from J; junction bases left unmatched: 2. Germline-derived CDR1 and CDR2 are DFQATT and SNEGSKA (reference sequence). CDR3 residues: CSARRQGSYEQYF. The DNA for the CDR3 is TGCAGTGCTAGACGACAGGGATCCTACGAGCAGTACTTC.

This clonotype was counted between two and nine times. The gene calls are TRBV29-1 and TRBJ2-2; D not resolved. V was shortened by 0 bases and J by 4 bases, with 12 bases between the two germline ends. Germline V gene lookup returns CDR1 SQVTM and CDR2 ANQGSEA. CDR3 length equals 15 residues. Here the CDR3 DNA reads TGCAGCGTTGAAGATTCCCAGTCAGTCACCGGGGAGCTGTTTTTT. This sequence encodes CSVEDSQSVTGELFF.

V is TRBV4-1 and J is TRBJ1-5; TRBD1 might be the D (6 bases). Trimming pared 2 bases from V and 13 bases from J, leaving 30 bases between. The CDR3 contains 18 residues. The germline CDR1 and CDR2 sequences are MGHRA and YSYEKL. The CDR3 region is CASSQFDYSAQGHLHQHF. The CDR3 DNA reads TGCGCCAGCAGCCAATTTGACTATTCGGCGCAGGGGCACCTCCATCAGCATTTT.